This TCR beta chain is from a study of T cell responses to AZD1222 COVID-19 vaccine. The V gene's germline CDR1 is SGHRS and CDR2 YFSETQ. The CDR3 sequence is 14 residues long. V was pared by 2 bases and J by 2 bases, with 8 bases between. TCRdb's copy holds only in-frame clones and misses some; the assay was immunoSEQ multiplex PCR. The sample records some 150,000 clones, more than 80% being singletons. The genes are TRBV5-1 and TRBJ2-4; TRBD2 might be the D (5 bases). This specimen consisted of peripheral blood, obtained on day 0 of AZD1222 vaccination. This TCR derives from an adult in good health. The CDR3 bases are TGCGCCAGCAGCTTCGGGGTATCCAAAAACATTCAGTACTTC. Residues: CASSFGVSKNIQYF.